This passage covers 26 T cell receptor beta chains from one sample sequenced in a study of CD8+CD57+ T cells in acquired aplastic anemia. The template used for profiling TCR beta VDJ and CDR3 was genomic DNA. Each CDR3 protein gets one entry after TCRdb re-called the reads with MiXCR. The sample carries approximately 98,000 distinct CDR3 sequences, under 60% recorded once. The sequencing input was sorted CD4+, CD8+, or CD8+CD57+ T cells (not recorded which) from PBMCs. The source of these receptors is a human donor in good health, serving as a control.

A note on this clonotype: This CDR3 fails to terminate in the conserved phenylalanine or tryptophan, so it likely reflects a read error. CDR3 in amino acids: CAISESGGYEQYL. The CDR3 DNA reads TGTGCCATCAGTGAGTCAGGGGGGTACGAGCAGTACCTC. J is TRBJ2-7 and V is TRBV2; tentative D call: TRBD1 (7 bases). Germline V gene sequence: CDR1 SNHLY, CDR2 FYNNEI. This CDR3 is built from 13 residues.

The rearrangement joins TRBV4-2 to TRBJ2-7; D unresolved. V was pared by 1 base and J by 5 bases, with 6 bases between. The CDR3 covers 12 residues. Germline V lookup: CDR1 LGHNA, CDR2 YNFKEQ. The CDR3 protein is CASSQGTDEQYF. The DNA for the CDR3 is TGTGCCAGCAGCCAAGGTACCGACGAGCAGTACTTC.

CDR3 nucleotide sequence: TGTGCCAGCAGTGAAGGAGTAGCTTACGAGCAGTACTTC. Translating it yields CASSEGVAYEQYF. This rearrangement joins TRBV6-1 to TRBJ2-7; the D is unclear. Trimming pared 1 base from V and 4 bases from J, leaving 8 bases between. Germline CDR1 and CDR2: MNHNS and SASEGT. The CDR3 has 13 amino acids.

The chain recombines TRBV9 with TRBJ2-7; TRBD2 aligns across 7 bases. From germline, CDR1 is SGDLS and CDR2 YYNGEE. The CDR3 extends over 15 amino acids. V was clipped by 3 bases and J by 2 bases; unmatched bases: 8. CDR3: CASSAKGGPTYEQYF. For the CDR3, the DNA is TGTGCCAGCAGCGCAAAGGGAGGGCCTACCTACGAGCAGTACTTC.

The CDR3 nucleotides are TGTGCCAGTAGTATCCGGGAGACCAACTATGGCTACACCTTC. Protein sequence: CASSIRETNYGYTF. This chain links TRBV19 with TRBJ1-2, with D unclear. This CDR3 is built from 14 residues. Trimming removed 3 bases from V and 2 bases from J, with 10 bases in between. Germline V gene sequence: CDR1 LNHDA, CDR2 SQIVND (reference sequence).

J is TRBJ2-3 and V is TRBV11-2; 10 nucleotides line up with TRBD2. The CDR3 has 18 residues. V shed 5 bases, J shed 0 bases, and the junction held 11 bases outside the gene matches. Germline V lookup: CDR1 SGHAT, CDR2 FQNNGV. The CDR3 loop reads CASSPRRLAGSSTDTQYF. DNA for the CDR3: TGTGCCAGCAGCCCGCGACGACTAGCGGGCAGTAGCACAGATACGCAGTATTTT.

The table lists this clonotype with a few counts. V is TRBV6-5 and J is TRBJ1-1; the D is unclear. Germline CDR1 reads MNHEY; CDR2 reads SVGAGI. The CDR3 runs 14 residues. The V and J ends lost 4 bases and 2 bases respectively, with 11 bases between them. CDR3 in amino acids: CASSSLVENTEAFF. CDR3 DNA sequence: TGTGCCAGCAGTTCTTTAGTTGAAAACACTGAAGCTTTCTTT.

As regards this clonotype: A much bigger clone sits one base away, suggesting this may be a read error. The gene calls are TRBV4-1 and TRBJ2-1, with 9 positions matching TRBD2. The CDR3 spans 16 residues. Germline loops: CDR1 MGHRA, CDR2 YSYEKL. CDR3 region: CASSQASGGLHNGQFF. CDR3 nucleotide sequence: TGCGCCAGCAGCCAAGCAAGCGGGGGGCTCCACAATGGGCAGTTCTTC.

As regards this clonotype: Mismatch with germline at one junction end may stem from a read error. The chain employs TRBV27 and TRBJ1-1, with D unresolved. Germline CDR1 is MNHEY and CDR2 is SMNVEV (reference sequence). This CDR3 comprises 14 residues. The CDR3 nucleotides are TGTGCCAGCAGTCCGGGGATAGGGAACACTGGAGCTTTCTTT. Translated: CASSPGIGNTGAFF.

This clonotype showed up many times. The chain carries TRBV9 and TRBJ1-6; 9 positions agree with TRBD1. The CDR3 covers 18 residues. J gave up 10 bases and V 0 bases, and 14 bases lay outside the gene matches. Looked up from germline, CDR1 is SGDLS and CDR2 is YYNGEE. The CDR3, as DNA: TGTGCCAGCAGCGTAGGCGAAACAGGGGGCGAAGGTGGGTCACCCCTCCACTTT. This sequence encodes CASSVGETGGEGGSPLHF.

This clonotype was recorded many times. V is TRBV7-6 and J is TRBJ2-5; possibly TRBD1 for D (5 bases). V lost 1 base to trimming and J lost 3 bases, with 12 bases between them. Germline CDR1 reads SGHVS; CDR2 reads FNYEAQ. The CDR3 extends over 15 amino acids. CDR3: CASSLGGRAEETQYF. CDR3 sequence (DNA): TGTGCCAGCAGCTTAGGGGGCAGGGCCGAAGAGACCCAGTACTTC.

The sample holds many counts of this clonotype. The CDR3 here is CARTGQGSNYGYTF. The CDR3 DNA follows: TGTGCCAGAACCGGACAGGGCTCTAACTATGGCTACACCTTC. The chain recombines TRBV2 with TRBJ1-2; 8 bases agree with TRBD1. V shed 9 bases, J shed 0 bases, and the junction held 6 bases outside the gene matches. This CDR3 has 14 residues. Germline V lookup: CDR1 SNHLY, CDR2 FYNNEI.

This clonotype was seen at least ten times. The chain links TRBV9 to TRBJ1-6, with D possibly being TRBD1 (5 bases). The CDR3 contains 16 residues. V dropped 3 bases and J dropped 0 bases, with 10 bases sitting between them. Germline V gene data show CDR1 as SGDLS and CDR2 as YYNGEE. The chain's CDR3 is CASSAKGSSYNSPLHF. DNA of the CDR3: TGTGCCAGCAGCGCAAAGGGGAGCTCCTATAATTCACCCCTCCACTTT.

This chain connects TRBV15 to TRBJ2-1; D might be TRBD1 (6 bases). With 0 bases removed from V and 2 bases from J, the gap between germline ends came to 17 bases. There are 18 residues in the CDR3. CDR1 is LNHNV and CDR2 is YYDKDF in the germline V gene (reference sequence). CDR3 residues: CATSRDRTDPNPYNEQFF. CDR3 in DNA: TGTGCCACCAGCAGAGATCGGACAGACCCCAATCCCTACAATGAGCAGTTCTTC.

This clonotype was counted at least ten times. The chain employs TRBV7-2 and TRBJ2-7, with D possibly matching TRBD2 (5 bases). The V and J ends lost 6 bases and 1 base respectively, with 10 bases between them. This CDR3 is built from 13 residues. From germline, CDR1 is SGHTA and CDR2 FQGNSA. The CDR3 bases are TGTGCCAGCAGGCCAGGAGGTTCCTACGAGCAGTACTTC. Protein product: CASRPGGSYEQYF.

The chain employs TRBV6-2 or TRBV6-3 and TRBJ2-3; D remains unclear. The CDR3 is 12 amino acids. V was cut by 6 bases and J by 2 bases, with 6 bases left in between. Germline V gene data show CDR1 as MNHEY and CDR2 as SVGEGT. The CDR3 sequence is CASRVATDTQYF. The CDR3 DNA follows: TGTGCCAGCAGGGTAGCCACAGATACGCAGTATTTT.

The chain joins TRBV6-2 or TRBV6-3 to TRBJ2-3; TRBD1 matches at 11 bases. J was trimmed by 7 bases and V by 7 bases; bases with no gene match: 10. Germline CDR1 is MNHEY and CDR2 is SVGEGT. The CDR3 length is 15 residues. CDR3 protein: CASIPVGQGANTQYF. In DNA, the CDR3 is TGTGCCAGCATTCCTGTCGGACAGGGGGCAAATACGCAGTATTTT.

This clonotype was observed a handful of times. This sequence joins TRBV7-9 and TRBJ1-5; TRBD1 is a possible D gene (5 bases). This CDR3 contains 14 residues. Trimming took 1 base from V and 2 from J, leaving 6 bases between them. The germline gives CDR1 SEHNR, CDR2 FQNEAQ (reference sequence). The CDR3 nucleotides read TGTGCCAGCAGCTTAGAAGGGGGCAATCAGCCCCAGCATTTT. It codes for CASSLEGGNQPQHF. Filled out from reference TRBV7-9 and TRBJ1-5, the complete variable domain reads DTGVSQNPRHKITKRGQNVTFRCDPISEHNRLYWYRQTLGQGPEFLTYFQNEAQLEKSRLLSDRFSAERPKGSFSTLEIQRTEQGDSAMYLCASSLEGGNQPQHFGDGTRLSIL.

The chain uses TRBV15 and TRBJ2-3; D might be TRBD2 (6 bases). The CDR3 length is 14 residues. Germline V gene sequence: CDR1 LNHNV, CDR2 YYDKDF (reference sequence). Trimming removed 1 base at V and 5 bases at J, with 10 bases between. CDR3 amino acids: CATSRGIGRDTQYF. Written as DNA, the CDR3 is TGTGCCACCAGCAGAGGGATCGGGAGAGATACGCAGTATTTT.

The J gene is TRBJ1-5, the V gene TRBV20-1; possible D gene TRBD1, 6 bases. CDR1 DFQATT and CDR2 SNEGSKA come from the germline V gene (reference sequence). CDR3 length: 14 amino acids. V gave up 7 bases and J gave up 0 bases, with 13 bases separating them. CDR3 amino acids: CSVSGAYSNQPQHF. The CDR3, as DNA: TGCAGTGTCTCAGGGGCTTATAGCAATCAGCCCCAGCATTTT.

This clonotype was seen a handful of times. The chain joins TRBV27 to TRBJ2-3; no definite D call. Germline V lookup: CDR1 MNHEY, CDR2 SMNVEV (reference sequence). This CDR3 is built from 15 residues. V lost 5 bases and J 2 bases, leaving 14 bases between the germline ends. This CDR3 reads CASSHASTFTDTQYF. Here the CDR3 DNA reads TGTGCCAGCAGTCACGCTAGTACCTTCACAGATACGCAGTATTTT.

The chain combines TRBV7-3 with TRBJ2-2, with no clear D. CDR3 length: 13 residues. The V end lost 8 bases, the J end lost 2 bases, and 9 bases lay between the germline ends. Germline loops: CDR1 SGHTA, CDR2 FQGTGA. The CDR3 DNA is TGTGCCAGCGCCCGGGTAAACACCGGGGAGCTGTTTTTT. It is translated as CASARVNTGELFF.

This clonotype occurred many times. The chain uses TRBV2 and TRBJ2-2; D unresolved. The CDR3 loop spans 14 amino acids. V was shortened by 1 base and J by 3 bases, with 6 bases between the two germline ends. CDR1 is SNHLY and CDR2 is FYNNEI in the germline V gene. Written as DNA, the CDR3 is TGTGCCAGCAGTGAAGAGCCTTACACCGGGGAGCTGTTTTTT. Translating it yields CASSEEPYTGELFF.

There are many counts of this clonotype. CDR3 amino acids: CASSLGGLTYEQYF. CDR3 sequence (DNA): TGTGCCAGCAGCCTAGGGGGGCTAACCTACGAGCAGTACTTC. The chain is built from TRBV5-6 and TRBJ2-7; either TRBD1 or TRBD2 may fit D (6 bases each). The V end was cut by 4 bases, the J end by 2 bases, with 13 bases between. The CDR3 contains 14 residues. Germline CDR1 and CDR2: SGHDT and YYEEEE.

This clonotype was observed at least ten times. The chain employs TRBV4-3 and TRBJ2-5; perhaps TRBD1 as D (6 bases). This CDR3 is 14 amino acids long. Germline CDR1 reads LGHNA; CDR2 reads YSLEER. V lost 4 bases and J lost 1, with 10 bases in between. DNA of the CDR3: TGCGCCAGCAGCCCTTACAGGGCCCAAGAGACCCAGTACTTC. Its protein is CASSPYRAQETQYF.

Notes on this clonotype: Germline and junction disagree at one end, which may indicate a read error. The genes are TRBV10-2 and TRBJ1-2, with 9 bases fitting TRBD1. There are 14 residues in the CDR3. Germline V gene data show CDR1 as WSHSY and CDR2 as SAAADI. CDR3 residues: CASRGGGQGAGYTF. The CDR3 bases are TGTGCCAGCAGGGGTGGGGGACAGGGAGCTGGCTACACCTTC.